This TCR beta chain was captured in a study of T-cell reconstitution after alpha-beta-depleted transplantation in children. Study conclusions and caveats: Several hundred expanded graft clones reportedly supplied alpha-beta T cells about two months after transplant.

This clonotype was seen more than once but under ten times. The antigen is undetermined. This CDR3 region has 15 residues. V dropped 6 bases and J dropped 7 bases, with 16 bases sitting between them. Germline V gene lookup returns CDR1 MNHNS and CDR2 SASEGT. Researchers prepared the TCRbeta library using unique molecular identifiers, the study reports. Via MiXCR, TCRdb re-called the PCR reads, giving one row per CDR3 protein. The table includes fewer than 1 million distinct CDR3 sequences, 15% to 20% detected once. V and J are TRBV6-1 and TRBJ1-6; a possible D gene is TRBD1 (5 bases). Specimen: PBMCs, mostly from graft donor cells, collected 360 days after TCRalphabeta/CD19-depleted stem cell transplant. This receptor was identified in a male patient younger than 18 who had a stem cell transplant for acute lymphoblastic leukemia, so the T cells may come from the graft donor. In DNA, the CDR3 is TGTGCCAGCAGAGTCGCCGGGACGGTGAATTCACCCCTCCACTTT. Encoded protein: CASRVAGTVNSPLHF.